Included here is one TCR gamma chain sequence, with context. The antigen remains undetermined. More than 8 formalin-fixed paraffin-embedded scrolls, each 5 µm thick, supplied each case's genomic DNA. Surplus diagnostic duodenal biopsies, formalin-fixed and paraffin-embedded, were fully anonymised and used. Using about 0.2 ug of biopsy DNA, TRG was amplified with LymphoTrack primers. TCRdb re-identified clones in the multiplex PCR reads via CATT. The sample records about 760 gamma-chain clones, 40% to 50% being singletons. After removal of 8 bases from V and 13 bases from J, the junction contained 12 bases not matched to a gene. This CDR3 region has 11 residues. The data stem from a study of intestinal T cells in coeliac disease. Study-wide results and limits: Multiple copies of a CDR3 amino acid sequence may be PCR duplicates. Using TRD kmers, classification was 22 of 22 correct; leave-one-out accuracy reportedly roughly 91%. Age differed significantly between coeliac patients and controls.

The TCR sequence derives from a human donor with celiac disease. The V gene is TRGV10, the J gene TRGJ1 or TRGJ2. Being an ORF, TRGV10 has a function that is uncertain. The sequenced material came from a duodenal biopsy. In nucleotides, the CDR3 is TGTGCTGCGTGGGAAACTTCAAGAAAACTCTTT. Amino acids: CAAWETSRKLF.